This entry features one T cell receptor beta chain sequence. CDR3 length: 16 residues. Germline-derived CDR1 and CDR2 are SNHLY and FYNNEI. The germline V and J ends were trimmed by 3 bases and 0 bases, with 13 bases remaining between them. Study processing details: Scientists estimated how many nucleated cells there were by amplifying reference gene primers. Measured with immunoSEQ multiplex PCR; TCRdb has only the in-frame clones, and not every one. For V, J and clone size, that table is used; D and trimming come from the DNA. The profile shows around 200,000 clones, around 88% of them singletons. The sample originates from a study of blood T cell repertoires in COVID-19.

This receptor was identified in a woman between 50 and 59 years old with acute or convalescent COVID-19. The J gene is TRBJ2-3, the V gene TRBV2, with D possibly matching TRBD2 (5 bases). The sample was peripheral blood. Written as DNA, the CDR3 is TGTGCCAGCAGTGAGGGGAGCGGCCCTAGCACAGATACGCAGTATTTT. It specifies CASSEGSGPSTDTQYF.